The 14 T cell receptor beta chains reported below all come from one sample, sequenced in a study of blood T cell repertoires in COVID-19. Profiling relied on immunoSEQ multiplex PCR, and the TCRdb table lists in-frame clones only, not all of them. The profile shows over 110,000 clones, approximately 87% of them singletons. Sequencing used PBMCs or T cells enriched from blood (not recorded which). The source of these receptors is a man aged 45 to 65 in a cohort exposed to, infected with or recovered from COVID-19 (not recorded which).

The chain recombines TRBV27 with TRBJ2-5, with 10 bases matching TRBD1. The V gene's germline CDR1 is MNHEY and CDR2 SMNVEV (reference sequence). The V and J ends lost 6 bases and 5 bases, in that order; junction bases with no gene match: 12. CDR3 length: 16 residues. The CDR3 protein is CASRSRDRGVWETQYF. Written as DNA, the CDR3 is TGTGCCAGCAGATCCCGGGACAGGGGCGTTTGGGAGACCCAGTACTTC.

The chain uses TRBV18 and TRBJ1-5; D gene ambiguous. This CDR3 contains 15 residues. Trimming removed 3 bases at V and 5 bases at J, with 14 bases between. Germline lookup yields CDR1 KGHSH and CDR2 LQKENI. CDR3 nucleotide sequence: TGTGCCAGCTCACCCTCGGGTTCTGGAGATCAGCCCCAGCATTTT. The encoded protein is CASSPSGSGDQPQHF.

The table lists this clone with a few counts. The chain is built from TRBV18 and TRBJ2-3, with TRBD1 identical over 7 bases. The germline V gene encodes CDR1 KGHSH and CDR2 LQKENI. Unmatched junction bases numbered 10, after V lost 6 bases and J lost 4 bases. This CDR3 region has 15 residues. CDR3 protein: CASSPNRGRADTQYF. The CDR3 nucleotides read TGTGCCAGCTCGCCAAACAGGGGACGAGCAGATACGCAGTATTTT.

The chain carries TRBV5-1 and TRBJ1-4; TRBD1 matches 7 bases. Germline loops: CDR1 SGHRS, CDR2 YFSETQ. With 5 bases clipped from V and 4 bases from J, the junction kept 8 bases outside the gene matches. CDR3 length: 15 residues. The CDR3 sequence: CASSWGQSGNEKLFF. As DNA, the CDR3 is TGCGCCAGCAGTTGGGGACAGTCCGGTAATGAAAAACTGTTTTTT.

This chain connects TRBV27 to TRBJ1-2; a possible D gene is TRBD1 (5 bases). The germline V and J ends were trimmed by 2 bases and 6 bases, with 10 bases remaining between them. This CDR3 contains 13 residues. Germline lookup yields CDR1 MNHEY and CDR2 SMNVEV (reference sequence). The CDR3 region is CASSLAGTNGYTF. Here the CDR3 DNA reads TGTGCCAGCAGTTTAGCAGGGACTAATGGCTACACCTTC.

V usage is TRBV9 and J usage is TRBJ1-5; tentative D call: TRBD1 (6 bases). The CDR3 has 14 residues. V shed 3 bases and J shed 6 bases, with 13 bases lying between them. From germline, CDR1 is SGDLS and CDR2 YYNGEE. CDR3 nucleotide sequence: TGTGCCAGCAGCGCGGGAGGGGGGTTTCAGCCCCAGCATTTT. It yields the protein CASSAGGGFQPQHF.

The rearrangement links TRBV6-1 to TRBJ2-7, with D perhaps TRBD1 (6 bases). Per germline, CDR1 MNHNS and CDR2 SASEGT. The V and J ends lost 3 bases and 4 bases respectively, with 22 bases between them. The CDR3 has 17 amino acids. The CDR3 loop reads CASSDTGFGVASYEQYF. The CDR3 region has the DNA TGTGCCAGCAGTGATACAGGGTTTGGGGTTGCCTCGTACGAGCAGTACTTC.

CDR3: CASSQGELFF. CDR3 nucleotide sequence: TGTGCCAGCAGCCAGGGGGAGCTGTTTTTT. The genes are TRBV7-9 and TRBJ2-2; D is ambiguous. Trimming stripped 5 bases from V and 8 bases from J, with 3 bases between. The germline V gene has CDR1 SEHNR and CDR2 FQNEAQ (reference sequence). The CDR3 loop spans 10 amino acids. The whole variable domain, remainder taken from reference TRBV7-9 and TRBJ2-2, is DTGVSQNPRHKITKRGQNVTFRCDPISEHNRLYWYRQTLGQGPEFLTYFQNEAQLEKSRLLSDRFSAERPKGSFSTLEIQRTEQGDSAMYLCASSQGELFFGEGSRLTVL.

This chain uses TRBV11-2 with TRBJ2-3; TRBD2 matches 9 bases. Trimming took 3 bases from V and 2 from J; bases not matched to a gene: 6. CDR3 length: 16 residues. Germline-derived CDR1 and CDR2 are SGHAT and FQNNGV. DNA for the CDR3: TGTGCCAGCAGCTTGCGGGGGGGGTCCTTCACAGATACGCAGTATTTT. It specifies CASSLRGGSFTDTQYF.

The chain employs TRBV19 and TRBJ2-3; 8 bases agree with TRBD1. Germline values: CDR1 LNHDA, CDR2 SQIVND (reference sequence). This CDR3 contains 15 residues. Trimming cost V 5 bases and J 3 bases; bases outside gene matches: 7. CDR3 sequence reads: CASSPTGVATDTQYF. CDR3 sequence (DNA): TGTGCCAGTAGTCCGACAGGGGTGGCGACAGATACGCAGTATTTT.

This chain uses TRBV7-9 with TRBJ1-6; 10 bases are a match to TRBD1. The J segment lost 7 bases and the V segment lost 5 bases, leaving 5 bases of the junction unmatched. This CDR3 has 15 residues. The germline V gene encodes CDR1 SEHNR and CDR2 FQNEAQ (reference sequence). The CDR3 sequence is CASSLTGGENSPLHF. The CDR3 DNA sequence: TGTGCCAGCAGCCTGACAGGGGGCGAAAATTCACCCCTCCACTTT.

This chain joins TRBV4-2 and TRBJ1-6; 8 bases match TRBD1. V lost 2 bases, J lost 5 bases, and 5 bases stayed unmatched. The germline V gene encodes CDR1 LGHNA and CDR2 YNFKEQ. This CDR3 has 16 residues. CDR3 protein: CASSQPTTGDNSPLHF. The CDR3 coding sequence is TGTGCCAGCAGCCAACCCACGACAGGGGATAATTCACCCCTCCACTTT.

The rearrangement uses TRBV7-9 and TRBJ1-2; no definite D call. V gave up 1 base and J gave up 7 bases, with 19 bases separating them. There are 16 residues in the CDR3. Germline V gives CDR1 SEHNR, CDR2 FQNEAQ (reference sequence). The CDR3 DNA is TGTGCCAGCAGCTTAGGCCTCCGGGAGACGGGCTCTGGCTACACCTTC. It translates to CASSLGLRETGSGYTF.

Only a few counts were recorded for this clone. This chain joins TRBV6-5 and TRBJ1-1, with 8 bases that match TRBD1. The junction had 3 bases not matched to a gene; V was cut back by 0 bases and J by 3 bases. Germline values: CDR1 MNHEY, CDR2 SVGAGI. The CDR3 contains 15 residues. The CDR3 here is CASSYSGTGYTEAFF. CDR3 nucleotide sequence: TGTGCCAGCAGTTACTCCGGGACAGGTTACACTGAAGCTTTCTTT.